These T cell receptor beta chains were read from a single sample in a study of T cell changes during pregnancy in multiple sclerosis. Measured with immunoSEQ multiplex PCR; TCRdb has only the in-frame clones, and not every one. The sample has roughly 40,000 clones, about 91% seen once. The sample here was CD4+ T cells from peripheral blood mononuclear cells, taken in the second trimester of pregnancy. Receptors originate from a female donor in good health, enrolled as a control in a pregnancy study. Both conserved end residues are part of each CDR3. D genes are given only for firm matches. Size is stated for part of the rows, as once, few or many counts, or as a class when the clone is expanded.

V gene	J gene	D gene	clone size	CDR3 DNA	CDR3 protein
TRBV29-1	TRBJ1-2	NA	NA	TGCAGCGTTGGGGGGGGCGACTATGGCTACACCTTC	CSVGGGDYGYTF
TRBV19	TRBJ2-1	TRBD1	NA	TGTGCCAGTAGTAACAGGGGGGCAATCAATGAGCAGTTCTTC	CASSNRGAINEQFF
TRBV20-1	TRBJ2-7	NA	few	TGCAGTGGAACTAGGGCCTACGAGCAGTACTTC	CSGTRAYEQYF
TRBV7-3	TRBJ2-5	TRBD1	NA	TGTGCCAGCAGCTTAGGGACAGGGTTTTTCGAGACCCAGTACTTC	CASSLGTGFFETQYF
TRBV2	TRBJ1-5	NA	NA	TGTGCCAGCACAGGGTCCGCCAGGAACAATCAGCCCCAGCATTTT	CASTGSARNNQPQHF
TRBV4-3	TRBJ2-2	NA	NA	TGCGCCAGCAGCCAACAACTAGTTAGTGCCGGGGAGCTGTTTTTT	CASSQQLVSAGELFF
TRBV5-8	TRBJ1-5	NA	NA	TGTGCCAGCAGCCACGACGGGTTTTCAATCGGTCCCCAGCATTTT	CASSHDGFSIGPQHF
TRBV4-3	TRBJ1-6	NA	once	TGCGCCAGCAGCAGGGATGCAGGGCTTTCACCCCTCCACTTT	CASSRDAGLSPLHF
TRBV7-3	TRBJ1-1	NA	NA	TGTGCCAGCAGCTTAATGGCAGACACTGAAGCTTTCTTT	CASSLMADTEAFF
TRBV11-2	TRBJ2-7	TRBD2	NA	TGTGCCAGCAGCTTAGGGACTAGTATTGGGGAGCAGTACTTC	CASSLGTSIGEQYF
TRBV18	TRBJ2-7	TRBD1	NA	TGTGCCAGCTCACCCCAGGGGGTATACGAGCAGTACTTC	CASSPQGVYEQYF
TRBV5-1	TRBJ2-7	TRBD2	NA	TGCGCCAGCAGCCGGGACAGCCAGGGACTAGCGGGGGGGTACGAGCAGTACTTC	CASSRDSQGLAGGYEQYF
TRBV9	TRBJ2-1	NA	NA	TGTGCCAGCAGCGTAGTTGCGGGGGCTCAGAATGAGCAGTTCTTC	CASSVVAGAQNEQFF
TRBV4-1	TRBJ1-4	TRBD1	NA	TGCGCCAGCAGCCATTTGGGCAGGGGGCGGGCCAATGAAAAACTGTTTTTT	CASSHLGRGRANEKLFF
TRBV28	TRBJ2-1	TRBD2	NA	TGTGCCAGCAGTTTAGGGGGACTAGCGGGATTAGATGAGCAGTTCTTC	CASSLGGLAGLDEQFF
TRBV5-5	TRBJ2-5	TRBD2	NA	TGTGCCAGCAGGCAACTCGGGGGGGAGACCCAGTACTTC	CASRQLGGETQYF
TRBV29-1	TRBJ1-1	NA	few	TGCAGCGTAGGAAGACAGACCGACACTGAAGCTTTCTTT	CSVGRQTDTEAFF
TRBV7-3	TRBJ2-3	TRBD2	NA	TGTGCCAGCAGCCGGAGCGGGGGAAGCACAGATACGCAGTATTTT	CASSRSGGSTDTQYF
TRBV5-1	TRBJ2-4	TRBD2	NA	TGCGCCAGCAGCTTGGTTACTAGCGGGGGGGACATTCAGTACTTC	CASSLVTSGGDIQYF
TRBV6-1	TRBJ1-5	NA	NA	TGTGCCAGCAGTGCCGAACAGGGAAATCAGCCCCAGCATTTT	CASSAEQGNQPQHF
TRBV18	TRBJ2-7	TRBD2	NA	TGTGCCAGCTCACCACCGGGCGGGAGGGCCGCCGAGCAGTACTTC	CASSPPGGRAAEQYF
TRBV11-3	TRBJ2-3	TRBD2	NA	TGTGCCAGCAGCCAAACGGGACTAGCGGGCCTAGATACGCAGTATTTT	CASSQTGLAGLDTQYF
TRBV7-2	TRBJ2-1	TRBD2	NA	TGTGCCAGCAGCTTAGCAAGGGTAGCGGGAAGGCTCCTGTTCTTC	CASSLARVAGRLLFF
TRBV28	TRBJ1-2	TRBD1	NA	TGTGCCAGCAGTTCATTCAGGACAGGGCGCTATGGCTACACCTTC	CASSSFRTGRYGYTF
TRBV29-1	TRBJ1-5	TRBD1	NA	TGCAGCGTTGAAGGACAGGGCGGACAGCCCCAGCATTTT	CSVEGQGGQPQHF
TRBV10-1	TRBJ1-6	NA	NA	TGCGCCATCCTGCCCCTCGGGAGCTCCTATAATTCACCCCTCCACTTT	CAILPLGSSYNSPLHF
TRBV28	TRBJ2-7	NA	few	TGTGCCAGCAGTGTCCGGAGCCGCGAGCAGTACTTC	CASSVRSREQYF
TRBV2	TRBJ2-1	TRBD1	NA	TGTGCCAGCAGTGGGGACAGGGCATCCGATGAGCAGTTCTTC	CASSGDRASDEQFF
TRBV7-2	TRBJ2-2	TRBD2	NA	TGTGCCAGCAGGCGCGGGGGAACGAACACCGGGGAGCTGTTTTTT	CASRRGGTNTGELFF
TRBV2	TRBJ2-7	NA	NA	TGTGCCAGCAGTGAATCCCCCGGGTCGCTCCCCTACGAGCAGTACTTC	CASSESPGSLPYEQYF
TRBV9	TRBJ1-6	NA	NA	TGTGCCAGCAGCCGCGGGGAAACCTATAATTCACCCCTCCACTTT	CASSRGETYNSPLHF
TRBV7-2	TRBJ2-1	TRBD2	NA	TGTGCCAGCAGCCCGACCCGGGGACTAGCGGGAGGGTGGAATGAGCAGTTCTTC	CASSPTRGLAGGWNEQFF
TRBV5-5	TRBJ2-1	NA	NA	TGTGCCAGCAGCTTGGAAGGGAGCTCCTACAATGAGCAGTTCTTC	CASSLEGSSYNEQFF
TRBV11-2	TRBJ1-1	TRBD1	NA	TGTGCCAGCAGTTGGGCGACAGGGAGATTTGAAGCTTTCTTT	CASSWATGRFEAFF
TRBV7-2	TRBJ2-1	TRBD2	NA	TGTGCCAGCAGCTTAAAAGGTACGGCGGGAGTTGAAAATGAGCAGTTCTTC	CASSLKGTAGVENEQFF
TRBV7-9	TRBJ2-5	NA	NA	TGTGCCAGCAGCCCCCAGGGCCCTTCGGCCCAGTACTTC	CASSPQGPSAQYF
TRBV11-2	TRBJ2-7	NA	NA	TGTGCCAGCAGCCCAGATTTGACTAGCTACGAGCAGTACTTC	CASSPDLTSYEQYF
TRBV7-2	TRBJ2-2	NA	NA	TGTGCCAGCAGCTTATATAGGGGTGGGTCCACGAACACCGGGGAGCTGTTTTTT	CASSLYRGGSTNTGELFF
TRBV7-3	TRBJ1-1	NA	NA	TGTGCCAGCAGTCCTACTCCATCCGACACTGAAGCTTTCTTT	CASSPTPSDTEAFF
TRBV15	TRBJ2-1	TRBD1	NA	TGTGCCACCAGCGGACAGGGGGGGGGCAATGAGCAGTTCTTC	CATSGQGGGNEQFF
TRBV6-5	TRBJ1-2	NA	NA	TGTGCCAGCAGTTTAGGGGTTGGATATGGCTACACCTTC	CASSLGVGYGYTF
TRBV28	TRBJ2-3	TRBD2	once	TGTGCCAGCAGTGATAGCGGGAGTAGCACAGATACGCAGTATTTT	CASSDSGSSTDTQYF
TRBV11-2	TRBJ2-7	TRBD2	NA	TGTGCCAGCAGCTTCTGGACTAGCGGGAACGAGCAGTACTTC	CASSFWTSGNEQYF
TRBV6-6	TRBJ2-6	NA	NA	TGTGCCAGCACCCTAGCCCCTCCGTCTGGGGCCAACGTCCTGACTTTC	CASTLAPPSGANVLTF
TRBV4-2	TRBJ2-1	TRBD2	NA	TGTGCCAGCAGCCTACAAGCGGGAGGGCCGGGGGATGAGCAGTTCTTC	CASSLQAGGPGDEQFF
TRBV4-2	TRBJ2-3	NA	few	TGTGCCAGCAGCCAAGGGGCAACAGATACGCAGTATTTT	CASSQGATDTQYF
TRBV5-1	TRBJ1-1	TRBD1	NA	TGCGCCAGCCGGAGAGGACAGGGGGAATACACTGAAGCTTTCTTT	CASRRGQGEYTEAFF
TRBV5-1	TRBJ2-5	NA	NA	TGCGCCAGCAGCTACAGGGGAGGAGAGACCCAGTACTTC	CASSYRGGETQYF
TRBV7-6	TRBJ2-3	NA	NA	TGTGCCAGCAGTCCCTATGGGGAGGGGGAGGATACGCAGTATTTT	CASSPYGEGEDTQYF
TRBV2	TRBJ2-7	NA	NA	TGTGCCAGCAGTGAAGGGCAGGCGGGCGAGCAGTACTTC	CASSEGQAGEQYF
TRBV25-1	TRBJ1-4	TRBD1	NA	TGTGCCAGCAGTCACCCAGGGGGCGAAGGAAAACTGTTTTTT	CASSHPGGEGKLFF
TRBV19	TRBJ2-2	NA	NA	TGTGCCAGTACCAGGGGGAACACCGGGGAGCTGTTTTTT	CASTRGNTGELFF
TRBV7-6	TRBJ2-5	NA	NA	TGTGCCAGCAGCAGGTTAGCGTCAGAGACCCAGTACTTC	CASSRLASETQYF
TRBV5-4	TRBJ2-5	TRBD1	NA	TGTGCCAGCAGCTCAATAGAATGGACAGGGGACCAAGAGACCCAGTACTTC	CASSSIEWTGDQETQYF
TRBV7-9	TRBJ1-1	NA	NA	TGTGCCAGCAGCTTCGGCCCAGCGGGGACTGAAGCTTTCTTT	CASSFGPAGTEAFF
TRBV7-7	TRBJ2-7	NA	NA	TGTGCTAGCAGCCCAGGGCAGGTTTCCCAGGGCGAGCAGTACTTC	CASSPGQVSQGEQYF
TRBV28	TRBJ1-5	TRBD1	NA	TGTGCCAGCGAGACAGGGGGCGTTTATCAGCCCCAGCATTTT	CASETGGVYQPQHF
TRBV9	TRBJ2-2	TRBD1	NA	TGTGCCAGCAGCGTAGTGGGACAGAGCACCGGGGAGCTGTTTTTT	CASSVVGQSTGELFF